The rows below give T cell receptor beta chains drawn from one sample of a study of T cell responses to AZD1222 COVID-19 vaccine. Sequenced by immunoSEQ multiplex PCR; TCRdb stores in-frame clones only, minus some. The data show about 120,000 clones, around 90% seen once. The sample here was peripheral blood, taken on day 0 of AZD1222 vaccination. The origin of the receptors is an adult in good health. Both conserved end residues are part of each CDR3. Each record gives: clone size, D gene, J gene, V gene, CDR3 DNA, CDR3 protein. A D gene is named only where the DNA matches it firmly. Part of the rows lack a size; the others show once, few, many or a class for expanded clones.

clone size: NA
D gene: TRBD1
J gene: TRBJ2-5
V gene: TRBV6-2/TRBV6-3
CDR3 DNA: TGTGCCAGCAGTCAGGACAGGGCTATCGAGACCCAGTACTTC
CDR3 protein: CASSQDRAIETQYF

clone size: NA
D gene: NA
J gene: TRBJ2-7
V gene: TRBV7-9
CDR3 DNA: TGTGCCAGCAGCTTAGTTCCGGCTAGCGCAATTTACGAGCAGTACTTC
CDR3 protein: CASSLVPASAIYEQYF

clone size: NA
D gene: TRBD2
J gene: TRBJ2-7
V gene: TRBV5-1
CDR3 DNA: TGCGCCAGCAGCTTGGGGCTAGCGGGAGAGCAGTACTTC
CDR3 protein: CASSLGLAGEQYF

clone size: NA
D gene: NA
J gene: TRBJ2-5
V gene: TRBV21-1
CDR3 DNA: TGTGCCAGCAGCAGAGGGCATATCGGTGACACCCAAGAGACCCAGTACTTC
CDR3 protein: CASSRGHIGDTQETQYF

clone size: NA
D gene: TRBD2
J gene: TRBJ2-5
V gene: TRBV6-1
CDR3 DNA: TGTGCCAGCAGTGAAATAGCGGGAACTAGGGAGACCCAGTACTTC
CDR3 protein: CASSEIAGTRETQYF

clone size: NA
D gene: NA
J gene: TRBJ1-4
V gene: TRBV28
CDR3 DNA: TGTGCCAGCAGTTCCGACAGTTTTGTACTGTTTTTT
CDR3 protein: CASSSDSFVLFF

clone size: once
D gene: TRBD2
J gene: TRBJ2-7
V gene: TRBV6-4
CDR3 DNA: TGTGCCAGCAGCCCCGCCGGGTCTAGCGGGTCCTACGAGCAGTACTTC
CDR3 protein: CASSPAGSSGSYEQYF

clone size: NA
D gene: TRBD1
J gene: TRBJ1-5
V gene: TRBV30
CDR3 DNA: TGTGCCTGGGCACAAGGACAGGGCAATCAGCCCCAGCATTTT
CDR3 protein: CAWAQGQGNQPQHF

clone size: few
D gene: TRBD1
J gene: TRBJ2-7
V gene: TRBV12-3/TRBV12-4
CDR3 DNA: TGTGCCAGCAGTTTAGGACAGGGACGCGAGCAGTACTTC
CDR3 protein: CASSLGQGREQYF

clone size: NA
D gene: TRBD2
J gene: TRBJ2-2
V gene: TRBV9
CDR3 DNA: TGTGCCAGCAGCCTCACTAGCGGGAGGGCCCCCGGGGAGCTGTTTTTT
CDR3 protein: CASSLTSGRAPGELFF

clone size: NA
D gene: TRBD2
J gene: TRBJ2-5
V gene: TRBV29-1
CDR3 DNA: TGCAGCGGGACTAGCGGGAGCGCCCAAGAGACCCAGTACTTC
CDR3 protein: CSGTSGSAQETQYF

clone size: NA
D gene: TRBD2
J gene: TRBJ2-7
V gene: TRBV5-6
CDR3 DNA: TGTGCCAGCAGCTCGGGACTAGCCGAGCAGTACTTC
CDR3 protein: CASSSGLAEQYF

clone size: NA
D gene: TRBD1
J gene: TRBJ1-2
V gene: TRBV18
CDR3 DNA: TGTGCCAGCACCCGGGACAGGGATCACTATGGCTACACCTTC
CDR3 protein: CASTRDRDHYGYTF

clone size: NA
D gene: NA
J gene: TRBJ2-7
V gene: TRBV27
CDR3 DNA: TGTGCCAGCAGTTTCCAGGGGCCTAGCTCCTACGAGCAGTACTTC
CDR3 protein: CASSFQGPSSYEQYF

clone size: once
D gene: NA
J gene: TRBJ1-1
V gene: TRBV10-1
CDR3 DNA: TGCGCCAGCAGTAGGACGGTGAACACTGAAGCTTTCTTT
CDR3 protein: CASSRTVNTEAFF

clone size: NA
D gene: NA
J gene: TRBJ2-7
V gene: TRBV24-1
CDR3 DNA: TGTGCCACCAGTGATTCCTCCCGGGACGGCTACACGTACGAGCAGTACTTC
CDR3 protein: CATSDSSRDGYTYEQYF

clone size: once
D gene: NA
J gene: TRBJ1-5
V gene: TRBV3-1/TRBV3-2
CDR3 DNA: TGTGCCAGCGCCGAGGGGAATCAGCCCCAGCATTTT
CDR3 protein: CASAEGNQPQHF

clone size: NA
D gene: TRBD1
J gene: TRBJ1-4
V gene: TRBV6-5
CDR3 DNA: TGTGCCAGCAGCCCGACAGGGGTGTTCGAAAAACTGTTTTTT
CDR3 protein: CASSPTGVFEKLFF

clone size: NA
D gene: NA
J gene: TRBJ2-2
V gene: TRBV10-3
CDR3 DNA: TGTGCCATCAGTGGACCCAGCGGGGAGCTGTTTTTT
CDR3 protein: CAISGPSGELFF

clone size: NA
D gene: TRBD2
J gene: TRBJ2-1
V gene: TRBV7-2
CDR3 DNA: TGTGCCAGCAGCCCGGGACTAGCGGCCAATGAGCAGTTCTTC
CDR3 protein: CASSPGLAANEQFF

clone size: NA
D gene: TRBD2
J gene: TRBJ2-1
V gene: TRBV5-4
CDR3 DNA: TGTGCCAGCAGCCCAAACCCTAGCGGGAGGGCCGACAATGAGCAGTTCTTC
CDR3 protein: CASSPNPSGRADNEQFF

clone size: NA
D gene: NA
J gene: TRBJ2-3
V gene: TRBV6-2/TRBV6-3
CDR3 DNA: TGTGCCAGCAGTTACAAGGCCGAGGCAGATACGCAGTATTTT
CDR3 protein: CASSYKAEADTQYF

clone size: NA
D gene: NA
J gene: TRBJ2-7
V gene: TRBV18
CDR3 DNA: TGTGCCAGCTCACCACTACGGCAGGGGATCCACGAGCAGTACTTC
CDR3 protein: CASSPLRQGIHEQYF

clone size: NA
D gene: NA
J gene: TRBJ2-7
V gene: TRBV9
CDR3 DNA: TGTGCCAGCAGCGTAGCGAGCGGGCTCTCCTACGAGCAGTACTTC
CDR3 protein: CASSVASGLSYEQYF

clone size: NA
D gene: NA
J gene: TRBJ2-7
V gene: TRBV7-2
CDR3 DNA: TGTGCCAGCAGCTATTCCACCGAGCAGTACTTC
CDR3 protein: CASSYSTEQYF

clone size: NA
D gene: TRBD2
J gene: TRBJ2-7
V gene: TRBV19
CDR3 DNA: TGTGCCAGTAATGGTTATAGCGGGAGTTATTACGAGCAGTACTTC
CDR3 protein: CASNGYSGSYYEQYF

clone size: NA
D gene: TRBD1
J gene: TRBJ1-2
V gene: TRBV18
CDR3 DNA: TGTGCCAGCTCACCACCAAAGGGACAGGGGCTGGGCTATGGCTACACCTTC
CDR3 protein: CASSPPKGQGLGYGYTF

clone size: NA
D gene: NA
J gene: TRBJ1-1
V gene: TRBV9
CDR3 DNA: TGTGCCAGCAGCGTAGGGCCGGACCTGAACACTGAAGCTTTCTTT
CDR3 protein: CASSVGPDLNTEAFF

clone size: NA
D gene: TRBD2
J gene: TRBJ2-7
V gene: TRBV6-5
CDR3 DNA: TGTGCCAGCAGTTACGGTGGCGGGAGGACTAGTGAGCAGTACTTC
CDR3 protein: CASSYGGGRTSEQYF

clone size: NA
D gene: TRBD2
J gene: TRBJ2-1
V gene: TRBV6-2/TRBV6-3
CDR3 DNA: TGTGCCAGCAGTTACACTCCGGGACTAGCGGGCCAAGGCTCCTACAATGAGCAGTTCTTC
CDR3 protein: CASSYTPGLAGQGSYNEQFF

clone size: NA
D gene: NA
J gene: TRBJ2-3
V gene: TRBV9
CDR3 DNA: TGTGCCAGCGGGACGGGCACAGATACGCAGTATTTT
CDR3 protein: CASGTGTDTQYF

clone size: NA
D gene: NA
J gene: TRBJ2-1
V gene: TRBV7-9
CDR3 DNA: TGTGCCAGCGAAACCGGGACCCCATATAATGAGCAGTTCTTC
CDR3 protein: CASETGTPYNEQFF

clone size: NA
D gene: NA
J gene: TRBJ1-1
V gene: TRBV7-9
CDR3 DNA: TGTGCCAGCAGCTTAAAATGGAGGAAGGGGGGGACTGAAGCTTTCTTT
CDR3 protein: CASSLKWRKGGTEAFF

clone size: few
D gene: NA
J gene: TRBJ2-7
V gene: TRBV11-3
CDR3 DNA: TGTGCCAGCACCAGTGGGGCCGAGCAGTACTTC
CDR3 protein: CASTSGAEQYF

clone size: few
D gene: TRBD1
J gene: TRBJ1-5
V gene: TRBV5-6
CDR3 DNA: TGTGCCAGCAGCTTGTTCCGACAGGGGGGCAATCAGCCCCAGCATTTT
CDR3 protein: CASSLFRQGGNQPQHF